One T cell receptor (beta chain) is described in this entry. The data derive from a study of blood T cell repertoires in COVID-19. Study as a whole: The analysed material was cDNA or gDNA that came from T cells, B-cell-depleted T cells, or PBMCs.

Patients at the Seattle site were enrolled during active infection and followed longitudinally. Germline CDR1 reads MDHEN; CDR2 reads SYDVKM. V dropped 5 bases and J dropped 4; count of bases not matched to a gene: 9. This CDR3 region has 15 residues. In the authors' methods: Estimates of nucleated cell counts were drawn from the amplification of reference gene primers. Clones were sequenced by immunoSEQ multiplex PCR, and TCRdb holds only the in-frame ones, with some missing. V and J calls and clone size are as listed in that table; D and trimming were resolved from the DNA. The sample consists of about 240,000 clones, roughly 79% of them appearing once.

The V and J genes are TRBV28 and TRBJ1-2; TRBD1 matches 8 bases. Sequenced material: peripheral blood. The TCR originated in a woman older than 75 with COVID-19, enrolled during active disease. The CDR3 loop reads CASSHGTGWVYGYTF. The CDR3 DNA reads as TGTGCCAGCAGTCATGGGACAGGATGGGTCTATGGCTACACCTTC.